This T cell receptor beta chain was captured by sequencing in a study of cytomegalovirus exposure and HLA in healthy donors. Regarding the study as a whole: As a later analysis revealed, most CMV-associated TCR beta chains appeared HLA-restricted.

Germline CDR1 SSHAT, CDR2 FNYEAQ (reference sequence). This CDR3 is 14 amino acids long. Turning to this clone: What it recognizes is unknown. A read error may account for a junction end that differs from germline.

It was with 60 Vbeta and 13 Jbeta primers that the PCR ran. Using immunoSEQ multiplex PCR, the repertoire was profiled, and TCRdb retains in-frame clones only, with some absent. The table has around 170,000 clones, 71% seen once. This chain connects TRBV7-7 to TRBJ2-5; TRBD1 matches at 7 bases. The sample comprised PBMCs. The sequence was obtained from a girl under 18 in good health and CMV-seronegative. This chain's CDR3 is CASSDLQGEETQYF. Written as DNA, the CDR3 is TGTGCTAGCAGCGACCTCCAGGGGGAAGAGACCCAGTACTTC.